Sequencing of this TCR beta chain was carried out in a study of blood T cell repertoires in COVID-19. Study-level background: Both acute and convalescent COVID-19 samples were obtained from the United States, Italy and Spain. PBMCs, B-cell-depleted T cells, or T cells were the source of the cDNA or gDNA that made up the material.

The table lists this clone with a few counts. The sample holds other DNA sequences that translate to the same CDR3. Authors' methods: Nucleated cell counts were estimated from reference gene primer amplification. The data were produced by immunoSEQ multiplex PCR, yet TCRdb's version contains in-frame clones alone and is incomplete. Clonal size and the V and J genes are those of that table, whereas D and trimming came from the DNA. In the table there are about 230,000 clones, 75% to 90% of which are singletons. The CDR3 runs 13 residues. Germline V gene lookup returns CDR1 SGHRS and CDR2 YFSETQ. Trimming took 0 bases from V and 8 from J, leaving 11 bases between them.

The chain has TRBV5-1 and TRBJ1-2, with D perhaps TRBD1 (5 bases). This clonotype originated in a woman in her sixties or seventies with active or convalescent COVID-19. The sequencing input was peripheral blood. CDR3 DNA: TGCGCCAGCAGCTTGGGCCAGGGCCACGGCTACACCTTC. This sequence encodes CASSLGQGHGYTF.